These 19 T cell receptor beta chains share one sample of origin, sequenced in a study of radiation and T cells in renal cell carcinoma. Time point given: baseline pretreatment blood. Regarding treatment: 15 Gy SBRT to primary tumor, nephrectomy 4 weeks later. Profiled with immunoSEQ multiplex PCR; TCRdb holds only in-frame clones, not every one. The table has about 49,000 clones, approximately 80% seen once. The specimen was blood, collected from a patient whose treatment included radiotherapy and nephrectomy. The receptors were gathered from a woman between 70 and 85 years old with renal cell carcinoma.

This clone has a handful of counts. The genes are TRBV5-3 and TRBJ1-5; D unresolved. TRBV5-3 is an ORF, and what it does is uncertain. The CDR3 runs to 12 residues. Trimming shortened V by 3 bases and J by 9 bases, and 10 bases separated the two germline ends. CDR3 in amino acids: CARSSEWWPQHF. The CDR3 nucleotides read TGTGCCAGAAGCTCCGAGTGGTGGCCCCAGCATTTT.

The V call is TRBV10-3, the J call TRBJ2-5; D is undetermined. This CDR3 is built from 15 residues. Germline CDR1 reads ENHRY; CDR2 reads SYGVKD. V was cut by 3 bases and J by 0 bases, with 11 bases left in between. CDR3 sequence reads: CAISERPSDQETQYF. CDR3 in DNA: TGTGCCATCAGTGAAAGACCCTCCGACCAAGAGACCCAGTACTTC.

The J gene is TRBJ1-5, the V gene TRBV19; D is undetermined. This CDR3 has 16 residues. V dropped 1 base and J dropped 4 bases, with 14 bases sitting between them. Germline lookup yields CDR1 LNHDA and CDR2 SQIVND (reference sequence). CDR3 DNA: TGTGCCAGTAGTATAGGGGTAGGGTGGGAAAATCAGCCCCAGCATTTT. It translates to CASSIGVGWENQPQHF. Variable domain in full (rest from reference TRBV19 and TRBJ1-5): DGGITQSPKYLFRKEGQNVTLSCEQNLNHDAMYWYRQDPGQGLRLIYYSQIVNDFQKGDIAEGYSVSREKKESFPLTVTSAQKNPTAFYLCASSIGVGWENQPQHFGDGTRLSIL.

As DNA, the CDR3 is TGTGCCAGCACTCCAACAGGGTTCAGCTCCTACGAGCAGTACTTC. Translating it yields CASTPTGFSSYEQYF. The V call is TRBV25-1, the J call TRBJ2-7, with D maybe TRBD1 (6 bases). Germline values: CDR1 MGHDK, CDR2 SYGVNS. CDR3 size: 15 residues. V was clipped by 7 bases and J by 0 bases, with 16 bases between them.

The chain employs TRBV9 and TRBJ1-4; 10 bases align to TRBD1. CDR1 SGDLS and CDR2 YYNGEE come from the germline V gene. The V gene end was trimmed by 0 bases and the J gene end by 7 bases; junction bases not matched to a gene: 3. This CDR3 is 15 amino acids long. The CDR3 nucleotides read TGTGCCAGCAGCGTAGGGGGACAGGGGTCTGAAAAACTGTTTTTT. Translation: CASSVGGQGSEKLFF.

In DNA, the CDR3 is TGTGCCAGCAGCTTGGGTGGCGGGAGTCAGCCCCAGCATTTT. It codes for CASSLGGGSQPQHF. The chain joins TRBV5-4 to TRBJ1-5, with D unresolved. This CDR3 has 14 amino acids. From germline, CDR1 is SGHNT and CDR2 YYREEE (reference sequence). V lost 0 bases to trimming and J lost 6 bases, with 10 bases between them.

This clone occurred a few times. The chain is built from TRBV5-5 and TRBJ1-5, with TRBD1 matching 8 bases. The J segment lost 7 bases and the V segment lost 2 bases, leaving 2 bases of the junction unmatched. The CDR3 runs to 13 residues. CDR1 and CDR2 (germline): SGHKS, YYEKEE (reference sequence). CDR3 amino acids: CASSLGQGQPQHF. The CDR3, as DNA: TGTGCCAGCAGCTTAGGACAGGGACAGCCCCAGCATTTT. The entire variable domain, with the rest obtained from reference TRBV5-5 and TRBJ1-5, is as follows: DAGVTQSPTHLIKTRGQQVTLRCSPISGHKSVSWYQQVLGQGPQFIFQYYEKEERGRGNFPDRFSARQFPNYSSELNVNALLLGDSALYLCASSLGQGQPQHFGDGTRLSIL.

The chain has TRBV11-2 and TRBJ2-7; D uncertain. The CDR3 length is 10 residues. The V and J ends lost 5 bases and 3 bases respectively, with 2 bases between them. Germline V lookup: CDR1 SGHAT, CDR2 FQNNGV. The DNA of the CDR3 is TGTGCCAGCAGCCACTACGAGCAGTACTTC. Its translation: CASSHYEQYF.

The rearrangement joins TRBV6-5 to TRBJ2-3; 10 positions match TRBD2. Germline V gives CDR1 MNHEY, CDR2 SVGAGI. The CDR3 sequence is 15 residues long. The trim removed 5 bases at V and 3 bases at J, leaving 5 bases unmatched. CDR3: CASSGPGLATDTQYF. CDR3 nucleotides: TGTGCCAGCAGTGGACCGGGACTAGCGACAGATACGCAGTATTTT.

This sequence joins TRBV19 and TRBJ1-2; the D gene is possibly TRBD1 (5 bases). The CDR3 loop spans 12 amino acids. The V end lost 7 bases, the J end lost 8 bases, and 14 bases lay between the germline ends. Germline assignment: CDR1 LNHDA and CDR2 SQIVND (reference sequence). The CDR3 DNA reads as TGTGCCAGTACCTCTGAGGGACGGGGCTACACCTTC. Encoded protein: CASTSEGRGYTF.

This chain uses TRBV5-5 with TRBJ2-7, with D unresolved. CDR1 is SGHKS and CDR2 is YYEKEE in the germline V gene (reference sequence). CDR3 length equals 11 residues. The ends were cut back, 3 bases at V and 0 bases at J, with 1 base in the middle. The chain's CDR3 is CASSYSYEQYF. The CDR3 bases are TGTGCCAGCAGCTACTCCTACGAGCAGTACTTC.

CDR3 protein: CASSPQGAGNTEAFF. The CDR3 nucleotides read TGTGCCAGCAGCCCGCAGGGGGCGGGGAACACTGAAGCTTTCTTT. V gene TRBV11-2 combines with J gene TRBJ1-1, with 8 positions matching TRBD1. The length of the CDR3 is 15 residues. V lost 5 bases and J lost 1; bases outside the gene matches: 6. CDR1 and CDR2 from the germline V gene are SGHAT and FQNNGV. The full variable domain, completed using reference TRBV11-2 and TRBJ1-1, is EAGVAQSPRYKIIEKRQSVAFWCNPISGHATLYWYQQILGQGPKLLIQFQNNGVVDDSQLPKDRFSAERLKGVDSTLKIQPAKLEDSAVYLCASSPQGAGNTEAFFGQGTRLTVV.

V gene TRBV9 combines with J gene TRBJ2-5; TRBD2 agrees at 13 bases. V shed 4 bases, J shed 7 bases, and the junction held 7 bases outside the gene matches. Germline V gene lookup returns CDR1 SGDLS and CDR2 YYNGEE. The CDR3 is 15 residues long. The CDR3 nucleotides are TGTGCCAGCAGCTTCACTAGCGGGGGGGCAGGGACCCAGTACTTC. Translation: CASSFTSGGAGTQYF.

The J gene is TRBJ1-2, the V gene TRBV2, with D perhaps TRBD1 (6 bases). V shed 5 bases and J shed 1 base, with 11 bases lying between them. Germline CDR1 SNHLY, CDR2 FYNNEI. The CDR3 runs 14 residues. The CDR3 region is CASSLRTDNYGYTF. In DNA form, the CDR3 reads TGTGCCAGCAGTTTGAGGACAGATAACTATGGCTACACCTTC.

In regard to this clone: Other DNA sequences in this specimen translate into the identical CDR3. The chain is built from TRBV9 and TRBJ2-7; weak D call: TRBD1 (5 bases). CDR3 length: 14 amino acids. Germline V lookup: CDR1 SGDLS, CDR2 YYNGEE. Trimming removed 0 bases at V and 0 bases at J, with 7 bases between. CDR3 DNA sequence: TGTGCCAGCAGCGTAGGGACAAACTCCTACGAGCAGTACTTC. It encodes CASSVGTNSYEQYF.

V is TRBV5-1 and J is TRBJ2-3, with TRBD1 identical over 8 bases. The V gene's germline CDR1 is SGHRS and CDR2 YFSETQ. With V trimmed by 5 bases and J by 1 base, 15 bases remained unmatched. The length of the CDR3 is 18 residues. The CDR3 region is CASRTDRGFFEGTDTQYF. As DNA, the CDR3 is TGCGCCAGCAGAACTGACAGGGGATTTTTCGAAGGCACAGATACGCAGTATTTT. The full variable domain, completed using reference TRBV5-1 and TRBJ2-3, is KAGVTQTPRYLIKTRGQQVTLSCSPISGHRSVSWYQQTPGQGLQFLFEYFSETQRNKGNFPGRFSGRQFSNSRSEMNVSTLELGDSALYLCASRTDRGFFEGTDTQYFGPGTRLTVL.

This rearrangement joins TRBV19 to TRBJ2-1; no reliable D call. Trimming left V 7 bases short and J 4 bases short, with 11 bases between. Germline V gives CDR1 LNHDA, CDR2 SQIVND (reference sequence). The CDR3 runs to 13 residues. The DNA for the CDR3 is TGTGCCAGTAACGTGGGTCTTTACAATGAGCAGTTCTTC. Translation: CASNVGLYNEQFF.

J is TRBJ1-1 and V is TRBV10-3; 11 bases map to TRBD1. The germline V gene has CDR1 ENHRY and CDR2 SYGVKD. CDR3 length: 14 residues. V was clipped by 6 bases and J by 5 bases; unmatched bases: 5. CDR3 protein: CAISRDRGLTEAFF. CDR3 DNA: TGTGCCATCAGCCGGGACAGGGGGTTAACTGAAGCTTTCTTT.

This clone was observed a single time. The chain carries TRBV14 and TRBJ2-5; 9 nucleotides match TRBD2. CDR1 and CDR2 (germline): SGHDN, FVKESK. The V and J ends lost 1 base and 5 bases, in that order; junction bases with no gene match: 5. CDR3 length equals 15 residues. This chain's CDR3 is CASSQVAGEAETQYF. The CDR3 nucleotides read TGTGCCAGCAGCCAAGTAGCGGGAGAGGCGGAGACCCAGTACTTC.